Presented here are 22 T cell receptor beta chains from one specimen sequenced in a study of T-cell memory formation after mild COVID-19. TCRdb processed the 5' RACE reads anew with MiXCR; each CDR3 protein has one entry. The profile shows hundreds of thousands of distinct CDR3 sequences, less than 25% of them singletons. Sequencing was done on a sample of PBMCs or a T cell subset sorted from them (not recorded which). The receptor source for this set is an adult woman who had mild COVID-19 (a few samples of this study predate the infection). Cell type and time point are not known.

This clonotype was detected only a few times. The V call is TRBV7-6, the J call TRBJ1-4, with D hard to call. CDR3 length: 12 amino acids. Germline CDR1 and CDR2: SGHVS and FNYEAQ. V was clipped by 5 bases and J by 7 bases, with 8 bases between them. The CDR3 spells CASSTLGEKLFF. The CDR3 bases are TGTGCCAGCAGCACCCTTGGTGAAAAACTGTTTTTT.

This clonotype was seen a handful of times. The V and J genes are TRBV15 and TRBJ2-2; D is unclear. The CDR3 sequence is 13 residues long. The V and J ends lost 0 bases and 7 bases respectively, with 6 bases between them. CDR1 and CDR2 (germline): LNHNV, YYDKDF (reference sequence). DNA for the CDR3: TGTGCCACCAGCAGAGATTCTATCGGGGAGCTGTTTTTT. Translating gives CATSRDSIGELFF.

This clonotype was found a few times. V gene TRBV2 combines with J gene TRBJ2-4; TRBD2 agrees at 8 bases. The V gene end was trimmed by 6 bases and the J gene end by 5 bases; junction bases not matched to a gene: 3. Germline assignment: CDR1 SNHLY and CDR2 FYNNEI. This CDR3 has 13 residues. CDR3 amino acids: CASSPGGENIQYF. The CDR3 DNA reads as TGTGCCAGCAGCCCGGGGGGGGAAAACATTCAGTACTTC.

In its sample, this clonotype was seen a few times. The chain uses TRBV7-8 and TRBJ2-7; D possibly corresponds to TRBD1 (5 bases). Germline CDR1 is SGHVS and CDR2 is FQNEAQ. V lost 4 bases, J lost 2 bases, and 9 bases lay in between. This CDR3 comprises 13 residues. CDR3 bases: TGTGCCAGCAGCTCCAGGGTACCCTACGAGCAGTACTTC. This translates into CASSSRVPYEQYF.

The gene calls are TRBV5-4 and TRBJ1-2; TRBD1 aligns across 9 bases. The CDR3 contains 13 residues. The germline gives CDR1 SGHNT, CDR2 YYREEE (reference sequence). Trimming removed 4 bases from V and 7 bases from J; junction bases left unmatched: 5. The CDR3 DNA sequence: TGTGCCAGCAGCGCCGAGACAGGGGGTGGCTACACCTTC. Protein: CASSAETGGGYTF.

This clonotype was recorded a few times. The V call is TRBV29-1, the J call TRBJ2-3; D is unresolved. There are 10 residues in the CDR3. Trimming shortened V by 7 bases and J by 5 bases, and 7 bases separated the two germline ends. Germline assignment: CDR1 SQVTM and CDR2 ANQGSEA. CDR3 sequence (DNA): TGCAGCGCCCCGGGAGATACGCAGTATTTT. It codes for CSAPGDTQYF.

This clonotype was seen more than once but under ten times. The chain employs TRBV25-1 and TRBJ2-7, with 8 bases that match TRBD1. J lost 2 bases, V lost 3 bases, and 3 bases had no gene match. CDR3 length equals 14 residues. CDR1 MGHDK and CDR2 SYGVNS come from the germline V gene. The CDR3 loop is CASSEIQGAYEQYF. In DNA form, the CDR3 reads TGTGCCAGCAGTGAGATACAGGGGGCCTACGAGCAGTACTTC.

V and J are TRBV21-1 and TRBJ2-5; the D call TRBD1 from the table was never checked on the DNA. TRBV21-1 is tagged as a pseudogene. This CDR3 contains 14 residues. The CDR3 DNA follows: TGTGCCATACTAAGGGGTCTACGAGGAGAGACCCAGTACTTC. Its protein is CAILRGLRGETQYF.

The chain carries TRBV6-1 and TRBJ2-1; 7 bases map to TRBD2. The CDR3 covers 14 residues. V lost 5 bases and J lost 9; bases outside the gene matches: 10. Germline V gene sequence: CDR1 MNHNS, CDR2 SASEGT. The CDR3 loop is CASSPGLGGSEQFF. In DNA, the CDR3 is TGTGCCAGCAGTCCGGGACTCGGGGGGTCTGAGCAGTTCTTC.

V usage is TRBV7-2 and J usage is TRBJ1-6, with D unresolved. The germline gives CDR1 SGHTA, CDR2 FQGNSA. V was pared by 3 bases and J by 7 bases, with 16 bases between. The CDR3 runs to 16 residues. The CDR3 region has the DNA TGTGCCAGCAGCTTTCTAGGCGGGGTGTGGAATTCACCCCTCCACTTT. Amino acid sequence: CASSFLGGVWNSPLHF.

The CDR3 spells CASSLTDRGHQETQYF. The CDR3 nucleotides read TGTGCCAGCAGCCTTACGGACAGGGGGCACCAAGAGACCCAGTACTTC. V is TRBV25-1 and J is TRBJ2-5, with TRBD1 identical over 11 bases. V gave up 6 bases and J gave up 0 bases; unmatched junction bases: 6. The CDR3 consists of 16 residues. Germline V gene data show CDR1 as MGHDK and CDR2 as SYGVNS.

This clonotype was observed a few times. V and J are TRBV5-1 and TRBJ2-1; 8 bases are shared with TRBD1. The CDR3 length is 16 residues. The J segment lost 4 bases and the V segment lost 0 bases, leaving 6 bases of the junction unmatched. CDR1 and CDR2 (germline): SGHRS, YFSETQ. CDR3 residues: CASSLDAGGAYNEQFF. The DNA for the CDR3 is TGCGCCAGCAGCTTGGATGCAGGGGGCGCGTACAATGAGCAGTTCTTC.

This chain links TRBV5-6 with TRBJ2-2; D is ambiguous. Germline V gene data show CDR1 as SGHDT and CDR2 as YYEEEE. The CDR3 is 14 amino acids. V lost 7 bases, J lost 1 base, and 11 bases lay in between. CDR3: CASGVIGNTGELFF. The DNA for the CDR3 is TGTGCCAGCGGGGTTATAGGGAACACCGGGGAGCTGTTTTTT.

This clonotype came up a few times. The CDR3 sequence is CASSAAAGVSYGYTF. The CDR3 DNA follows: TGTGCCAGCAGCGCCGCCGCGGGGGTGTCCTATGGCTACACCTTC. The chain combines TRBV9 with TRBJ1-2; weak D call: TRBD1 (5 bases). V was cut by 3 bases and J by 4 bases, with 16 bases left in between. Germline loops: CDR1 SGDLS, CDR2 YYNGEE. The length of the CDR3 is 15 residues.

This clonotype was found a few times. This chain joins TRBV7-3 and TRBJ1-1; D uncertain. The germline V and J ends were trimmed by 2 bases and 0 bases, with 7 bases remaining between them. The germline gives CDR1 SGHTA, CDR2 FQGTGA. This CDR3 has 14 residues. CDR3 amino acids: CASSLVGMNTEAFF. CDR3 nucleotide sequence: TGTGCCAGCAGCTTAGTGGGCATGAACACTGAAGCTTTCTTT.

The chain is built from TRBV19 and TRBJ2-7; D may be TRBD2 (6 bases). Germline V gives CDR1 LNHDA, CDR2 SQIVND (reference sequence). V lost 0 bases and J 2 bases, leaving 8 bases between the germline ends. This CDR3 has 14 residues. The DNA of the CDR3 is TGTGCCAGTAGTATAGAGGGGACTCCCTACGAGCAGTACTTC. It is translated as CASSIEGTPYEQYF.

In its sample, this clonotype was seen many times. The chain couples TRBV12-3 or TRBV12-4 to TRBJ2-3; D not certain. This CDR3 comprises 12 residues. V was clipped by 6 bases and J by 6 bases, with 10 bases between them. CDR3 in DNA: TGTGCCAGCAGCCTAGTGTTGGATACGCAGTATTTT. This encodes CASSLVLDTQYF.

V usage is TRBV12-3 or TRBV12-4 and J usage is TRBJ2-3; no clear D. This CDR3 contains 12 residues. Trimming shortened V by 1 base and J by 8 bases, and 7 bases separated the two germline ends. The chain's CDR3 is CASSLDRPTQYF. Written as DNA, the CDR3 is TGTGCCAGCAGTTTAGACCGCCCTACGCAGTATTTT.

As DNA, the CDR3 is TGTGCCAGCAGTCGCGGGAGTCCGACAGATACGCAGTATTTT. As protein: CASSRGSPTDTQYF. The chain carries TRBV6-2 or TRBV6-3 and TRBJ2-3, with 7 bases fitting TRBD2. The germline CDR1 and CDR2 sequences are MNHEY and SVGEGT. V was pared by 5 bases and J by 3 bases, with 5 bases of the junction left unmatched. This CDR3 contains 14 residues.

This clonotype turned up a few times. The chain couples TRBV4-1 to TRBJ2-7; 7 bases match TRBD1. V shed 1 base and J 0 bases; nucleotides not matched to a gene: 3. Germline assignment: CDR1 MGHRA and CDR2 YSYEKL. The length of the CDR3 is 15 residues. In nucleotides, the CDR3 is TGCGCCAGCAGCCAAGGCGACAGGGTCTCCTACGAGCAGTACTTC. Its translation is CASSQGDRVSYEQYF.

The sample holds a few counts of this clonotype. The chain has TRBV5-4 and TRBJ2-7; possibly TRBD2 for D (6 bases). The germline V and J ends were trimmed by 6 bases and 2 bases, with 15 bases remaining between them. The CDR3 contains 14 residues. Germline-derived CDR1 and CDR2 are SGHNT and YYREEE (reference sequence). CDR3 protein: CASTRGGEPYEQYF. The CDR3 coding sequence is TGTGCCAGCACCCGGGGCGGGGAACCCTACGAGCAGTACTTC.

This clonotype has at least ten counts. The chain combines TRBV6-2 or TRBV6-3 with TRBJ2-1; D possibly corresponds to TRBD2 (6 bases). The CDR3 consists of 13 residues. The germline V gene encodes CDR1 MNHEY and CDR2 SVGEGT. Trimming pared 7 bases from V and 9 bases from J, leaving 16 bases between. The CDR3 protein is CASTYGGSPEQFF. Written as DNA, the CDR3 is TGTGCCAGCACCTACGGGGGAAGTCCTGAGCAGTTCTTC.